This T cell receptor (beta chain) was retrieved from a study of cytomegalovirus exposure and HLA in healthy donors (dated by TCRdb to 2016 to 2017). Looking at the study overall: A later analysis indicated that the 95 to 150 validation repertoires were generated on the platform also employed for the approximately 700 repertoires of the first cohort. Besides the first cohort of roughly 640 subjects, a separate validation cohort made up of roughly 120 different subjects was used. The study was designed to test whether signatures of past pathogen exposure could be identified by cataloging public T cell receptors. The study combined high-throughput TCR immunosequencing, statistical association of individual TCRs with disease status, and machine learning to predict cytomegalovirus infection status. Results and caveats for the whole study, not just this receptor: Of the cluster scores, about 94% were above 0 in a later analysis, which found that TCRs clustered in the first cohort also tended to co-occur in the 110 or so validation repertoires. A later analysis lacked HLA typing for the validation cohort, so it scored co-occurrence in that cohort across all 110 or so repertoires. The authors suggested that the approach could potentially be extended to other disease states and immunological phenotypes. The study gave a list of about 150 TCR beta chains associated with cytomegalovirus. Across donors, most TCR sequences were observed very rarely, whereas some public TCRs were present in many individuals. Cytomegalovirus status was reported to be diagnosed by the classifier with high specificity and sensitivity in both the original and validation cohorts. In vitro tests confirmed that a few of the cytomegalovirus-associated TCR beta chains recognize cytomegalovirus antigens.

Worth noting for this clone: What this receptor recognizes is not known. It has no much larger one-base neighbor in the sample; base qualities were not kept.

V ends up 0 bases short and J 4 bases short, with an unmatched junction base count of 8. Measured from the cysteine to the phenylalanine, the CDR3 is 16 residues long. Left in the record is the CDR3 DNA by itself, 48 bases read in frame from the first base. CDR1 and CDR2, per the germline V gene, are SGHDT and YYEEEE. Separate from the approximately 690-subject first cohort, the validation cohort of 95 to 150 subjects was the group to which the donors belonged. The receptor library was made with the immunoSEQ multiplex PCR assay. As for the authors' bioinformatics: A statistical classification framework was built for diagnosing cytomegalovirus status from the catalog of TCR beta chain sequences. Sourced from immuneACCESS, this table was stored by TCRdb with only in-frame sequences that have V and J called. A share of the clones is absent; for the studies checked, an unresolved V gene accounts for under half, and the remainder has no known explanation. The V and J calls and clone size come from that table; D and trimming were worked out from the DNA. A total of more than 120,000 clones appear in this sample, around 87% of them only once. The ten largest clones add up to approximately 8.7% of the sample.

The source of this sequence is a man aged 18 to 30 in good health and CMV-seropositive. The specimen sequenced was PBMCs. The chain is assembled from TRBV5-6 and TRBJ1-2; 8 bases in between match TRBD1. The CDR3 is CASSLAGQGRGYGYTF. In nucleotide form, the sequence is TGTGCCAGCAGCTTGGCCGGACAGGGTAGGGGCTATGGCTACACCTTC. Supplemented by the reference TRBV5-6 and TRBJ1-2 proteins around the CDR3, the complete variable domain is DAGVTQSPTHLIKTRGQQVTLRCSPKSGHDTVSWYQQALGQGPQFIFQYYEEEERQRGNFPDRFSGHQFPNYSSELNVNALLLGDSALYLCASSLAGQGRGYGYTFGSGTRLTVV.